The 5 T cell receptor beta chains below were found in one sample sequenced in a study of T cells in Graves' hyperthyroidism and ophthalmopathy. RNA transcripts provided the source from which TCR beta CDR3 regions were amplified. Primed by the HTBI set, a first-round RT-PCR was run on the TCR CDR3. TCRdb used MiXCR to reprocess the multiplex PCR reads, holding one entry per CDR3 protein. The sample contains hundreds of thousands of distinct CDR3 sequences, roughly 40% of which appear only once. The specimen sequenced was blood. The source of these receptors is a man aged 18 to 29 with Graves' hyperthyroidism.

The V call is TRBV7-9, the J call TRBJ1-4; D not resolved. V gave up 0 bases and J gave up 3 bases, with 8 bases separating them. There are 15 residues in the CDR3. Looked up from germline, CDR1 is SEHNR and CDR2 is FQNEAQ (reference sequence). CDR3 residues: CASSLAWAANEKLFF. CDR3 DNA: TGTGCCAGCAGCTTAGCCTGGGCGGCTAATGAAAAACTGTTTTTT.

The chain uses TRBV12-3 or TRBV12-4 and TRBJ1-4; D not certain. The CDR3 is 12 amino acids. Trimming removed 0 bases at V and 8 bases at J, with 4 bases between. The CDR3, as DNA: TGTGCCAGCAGTTTAGCGGGGGAAAAACTGTTTTTT. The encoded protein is CASSLAGEKLFF.

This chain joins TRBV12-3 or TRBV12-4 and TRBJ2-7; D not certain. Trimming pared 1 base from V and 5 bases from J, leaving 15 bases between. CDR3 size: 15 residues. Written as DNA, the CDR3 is TGTGCCAGCAGTTTAGTCGGATGGAGTAGGGACGAGCAGTACTTC. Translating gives CASSLVGWSRDEQYF.

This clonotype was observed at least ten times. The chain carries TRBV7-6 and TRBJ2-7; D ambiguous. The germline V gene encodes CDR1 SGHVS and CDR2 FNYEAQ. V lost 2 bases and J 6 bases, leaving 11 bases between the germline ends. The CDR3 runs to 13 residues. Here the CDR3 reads CASSLHRNGEQYF. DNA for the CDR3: TGTGCCAGCAGCTTACATAGAAACGGCGAGCAGTACTTC.

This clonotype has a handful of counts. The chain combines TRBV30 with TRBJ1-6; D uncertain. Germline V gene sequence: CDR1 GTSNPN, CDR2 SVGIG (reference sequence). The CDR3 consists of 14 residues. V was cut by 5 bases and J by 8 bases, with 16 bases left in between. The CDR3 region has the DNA TGTGCCTGGGAAACCGGGGTTGAGGATTCACCCCTCCACTTT. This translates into CAWETGVEDSPLHF.